The 32 T cell receptor beta chains below come from one sample, sequenced in a study of beta chain features in type 1 diabetes. Sequencing targeted expressed TCRB transcripts, as all isolated RNA had been reverse transcribed. Sequencing was performed with immunoSEQ multiplex PCR; in TCRdb, only in-frame clones are kept and a portion is missing. Here the sample spans some 200,000 clones, approximately 11% being singletons. Sequencing was carried out using central memory CD4+ T cells from blood. Every receptor here comes from a man younger than 35 in good health.

This clone showed up just a few times. This rearrangement joins TRBV28 to TRBJ2-5; tentative D call: TRBD1 (6 bases). The CDR3 is 15 residues long. V lost 6 bases and J 5 bases, leaving 19 bases between the germline ends. Germline lookup yields CDR1 MDHEN and CDR2 SYDVKM. The CDR3 DNA reads as TGTGCCAGCAGCCCCACAGGGCAGGGCCATGAGACCCAGTACTTC. Translation gives CASSPTGQGHETQYF. The full variable domain, completed using reference TRBV28 and TRBJ2-5, is DVKVTQSSRYLVKRTGEKVFLECVQDMDHENMFWYRQDPGLGLRLIYFSYDVKMKEKGDIPEGYSVSREKKERFSLILESASTNQTSMYLCASSPTGQGHETQYFGPGTRLLVL.

This chain uses TRBV5-4 with TRBJ2-3; D is unresolved. Trimming shortened V by 7 bases and J by 2 bases, and 11 bases separated the two germline ends. This CDR3 is 13 amino acids long. Germline CDR1 is SGHNT and CDR2 is YYREEE (reference sequence). The DNA of the CDR3 is TGTGCCAGCGCCTTGGATTCCACAGATACGCAGTATTTT. It encodes CASALDSTDTQYF.

V usage is TRBV9 and J usage is TRBJ2-7; no reliable D call. Trimming stripped 4 bases from V and 9 bases from J, with 17 bases between. CDR1 and CDR2 from the germline V gene are SGDLS and YYNGEE. There are 13 residues in the CDR3. CDR3 region: CASSQDLHALQYF. For the CDR3, the DNA is TGTGCCAGCAGCCAAGATCTGCATGCTTTGCAGTACTTC.

The sample holds a few counts of this clone. The chain couples TRBV4-2 to TRBJ2-5; tentatively, D is TRBD1 (5 bases). The V end was cut by 0 bases, the J end by 4 bases, with 12 bases between. Germline CDR1 LGHNA, CDR2 YNFKEQ. The length of the CDR3 is 15 residues. The CDR3 is CASSQEAGLGETQYF. In DNA, the CDR3 is TGTGCCAGCAGCCAAGAGGCAGGGCTAGGAGAGACCCAGTACTTC.

This clone turned up a few times. This chain uses TRBV29-1 with TRBJ1-5; possible D gene TRBD1, 6 bases. The CDR3 loop spans 13 amino acids. The germline V gene has CDR1 SQVTM and CDR2 ANQGSEA. V lost 4 bases and J 7 bases, leaving 14 bases between the germline ends. The CDR3 is CSVGSGVGQPQHF. The DNA for the CDR3 is TGCAGCGTTGGGTCAGGGGTTGGGCAGCCCCAGCATTTT.

The V call is TRBV4-3, the J call TRBJ2-4; the match to TRBD1 covers 9 bases. The CDR3 has 14 residues. With 4 bases clipped from V and 8 bases from J, the junction kept 6 bases outside the gene matches. Germline V CDR1 and CDR2: LGHNA, YSLEER. In nucleotides, the CDR3 is TGCGCCAGCAGCCGGGGACAGGGAAAGGACATTCAGTACTTC. Its translation is CASSRGQGKDIQYF.

This clone has just a few counts. The chain links TRBV6-5 to TRBJ2-7; a weak D match, TRBD2 (6 bases). Germline V CDR1 and CDR2: MNHEY, SVGAGI. Trimming pared 6 bases from V and 9 bases from J, leaving 12 bases between. This CDR3 is 11 amino acids long. The CDR3, as DNA: TGTGCCAGCAGGGGGAGCGGGCTGCAGTACTTC. This gives the protein CASRGSGLQYF.

This clone came up a few times. The rearrangement links TRBV9 to TRBJ2-1, with 11 positions matching TRBD1. Germline V gene lookup returns CDR1 SGDLS and CDR2 YYNGEE. CDR3 length: 15 amino acids. The V segment lost 4 bases and the J segment 2 bases; nucleotides outside the gene matches: 2. Here the CDR3 reads CASSSGQGAYNEQFF. In nucleotides, the CDR3 is TGTGCCAGCAGCTCGGGACAGGGGGCCTACAATGAGCAGTTCTTC.

This clone was seen at least ten times. The chain couples TRBV30 to TRBJ2-5; maybe TRBD2 (6 bases). There are 12 residues in the CDR3. V shed 3 bases and J shed 4 bases, with 9 bases lying between them. Germline lookup yields CDR1 GTSNPN and CDR2 SVGIG (reference sequence). The DNA for the CDR3 is TGTGCCTGGAGGGGAGGAGGAGAGACCCAGTACTTC. It specifies CAWRGGGETQYF. Full variable domain (missing parts from reference TRBV30 and TRBJ2-5): SQTIHQWPATLVQPVGSPLSLECTVEGTSNPNLYWYRQAAGRGLQLLFYSVGIGQISSEVPQNLSASRPQDRQFILSSKKLLLSDSGFYLCAWRGGGETQYFGPGTRLLVL.

This clone was found a few times. This chain links TRBV2 with TRBJ2-2; D tentatively fits TRBD1 or TRBD2 (6 bases each). V was pared by 6 bases and J by 2 bases, with 13 bases between. CDR3 length equals 15 residues. The germline V gene encodes CDR1 SNHLY and CDR2 FYNNEI. In DNA, the CDR3 is TGTGCCAGCAGGGGGAGGACAGCAAACACCGGGGAGCTGTTTTTT. This encodes CASRGRTANTGELFF.

There are a few counts of this clone. V and J are TRBV7-3 and TRBJ2-3; D ambiguous. V lost 3 bases, J lost 0 bases, and 7 bases lay in between. CDR3 length: 14 amino acids. CDR1 and CDR2 (germline): SGHTA, FQGTGA. Here the CDR3 DNA reads TGTGCCAGCAGCTTTCGGGCTAGCACAGATACGCAGTATTTT. It is translated as CASSFRASTDTQYF.

This clone appeared a few times. The chain carries TRBV18 and TRBJ1-1; no clear D gene. The CDR3 totals 12 residues. Germline V gives CDR1 KGHSH, CDR2 LQKENI. V lost 6 bases, J lost 4 bases, and 9 bases lay in between. CDR3 region: CASSPDATEAFF. CDR3 nucleotides: TGTGCCAGCTCCCCAGATGCCACTGAAGCTTTCTTT. The variable domain in full, completed from reference TRBV18 and TRBJ1-1, reads NAGVMQNPRHLVRRRGQEARLRCSPMKGHSHVYWYRQLPEEGLKFMVYLQKENIIDESGMPKERFSAEFPKEGPSILRIQQVVRGDSAAYFCASSPDATEAFFGQGTRLTVV.

This clone was recorded at least ten times. The V and J genes are TRBV7-9 and TRBJ2-5, with TRBD2 matching 15 bases. CDR3 length: 16 amino acids. Germline CDR1 and CDR2: SEHNR and FQNEAQ (reference sequence). The trim removed 5 bases at V and 4 bases at J, leaving 5 bases unmatched. The CDR3 region is CASSPLGLAGGETQYF. The DNA of the CDR3 is TGTGCCAGCAGCCCTCTGGGACTAGCGGGAGGAGAGACCCAGTACTTC. The full variable domain, with the rest looked up from reference TRBV7-9 and TRBJ2-5, is DTGVSQNPRHKITKRGQNVTFRCDPISEHNRLYWYRQTLGQGPEFLTYFQNEAQLEKSRLLSDRFSAERPKGSFSTLEIQRTEQGDSAMYLCASSPLGLAGGETQYFGPGTRLLVL.

V is TRBV7-2 and J is TRBJ2-2, with 11 bases lining up with TRBD2. V shed 5 bases, J shed 8 bases, and the junction held 7 bases outside the gene matches. The length of the CDR3 is 15 residues. CDR1 SGHTA and CDR2 FQGNSA come from the germline V gene. The CDR3 nucleotides read TGTGCCAGCAGCCCACTAGCGGGAGTGACGGGGGAGCTGTTTTTT. Its translation is CASSPLAGVTGELFF. The full variable domain, in which reference TRBV7-2 and TRBJ2-2 provide the parts outside the CDR3, is GAGVSQSPSNKVTEKGKDVELRCDPISGHTALYWYRQSLGQGLEFLIYFQGNSAPDKSGLPSDRFSAERTGGSVSTLTIQRTQQEDSAVYLCASSPLAGVTGELFFGEGSRLTVL.

The chain employs TRBV29-1 and TRBJ2-5; weak D call: TRBD2 (5 bases). The J call may not be correct, given that the DNA end is closer to TRBJ2-7. The germline gives CDR1 SQVTM, CDR2 ANQGSEA. The length of the CDR3 is 11 residues. Written as DNA, the CDR3 is TGCAGCGTTGGGACTGGCTACGAGCAGTACTTC. Its protein is CSVGTGYEQYF.

This clone was counted between two and nine times. The chain uses TRBV30 and TRBJ2-7; D gene uncertain. CDR1 and CDR2 from the germline V gene are GTSNPN and SVGIG (reference sequence). This CDR3 has 12 amino acids. Trimming cost V 1 base and J 4 bases, with 8 bases left between them. DNA of the CDR3: TGTGCCTGGAGTGGCAGTTTATACGAGCAGTACTTC. Residues: CAWSGSLYEQYF.

V and J are TRBV5-5 and TRBJ2-7; 14 positions agree with TRBD2. Germline V CDR1 and CDR2: SGHKS, YYEKEE (reference sequence). Losses at the gene ends were 4 bases for V and 2 bases for J; bases not matched to a gene: 2. This CDR3 comprises 15 residues. CDR3 sequence (DNA): TGTGCCAGCAGCCGACTAGCGGGAGGGACCTACGAGCAGTACTTC. The encoded protein is CASSRLAGGTYEQYF.

In its sample, this clone was seen a few times. The chain recombines TRBV10-2 with TRBJ1-1; D possibly corresponds to TRBD1 (5 bases). Trimming pared 8 bases from V and 2 bases from J, leaving 12 bases between. The CDR3 is made up of 13 amino acids. Germline CDR1 reads WSHSY; CDR2 reads SAAADI. Here the CDR3 reads CASVRQGNTEAFF. The CDR3 bases are TGCGCCAGCGTAAGGCAGGGCAACACTGAAGCTTTCTTT.

J is TRBJ2-5 and V is TRBV5-4, with 8 bases fitting TRBD1. The J segment lost 5 bases and the V segment lost 0 bases, leaving 6 bases of the junction unmatched. This CDR3 comprises 15 residues. CDR1 is SGHNT, CDR2 YYREEE, per germline (reference sequence). CDR3 nucleotides: TGTGCCAGCAGCTTGGCAGGGGGCGCGGGGGAGACCCAGTACTTC. It translates to CASSLAGGAGETQYF.

The genes are TRBV29-1 and TRBJ1-2; 9 bases agree with TRBD1. Germline V CDR1 and CDR2: SQVTM, ANQGSEA. The CDR3 runs to 13 residues. The CDR3 bases are TGCAGTGCCGGGACAGGGTCGACTTATGGCTACACCTTC. Residues: CSAGTGSTYGYTF.

The J gene is TRBJ2-5, the V gene TRBV29-1; no clear D gene. CDR1 and CDR2 from the germline V gene are SQVTM and ANQGSEA. The CDR3 extends over 12 amino acids. Trimming pared 4 bases from V and 5 bases from J, leaving 11 bases between. The CDR3 sequence: CSVGRPQETQYF. CDR3 nucleotides: TGCAGCGTTGGTCGGCCGCAGGAGACCCAGTACTTC.

This clone turned up a few times. The chain employs TRBV21-1 and TRBJ2-1; the table assigns TRBD1, which was not confirmed against the DNA. TRBV21-1 is classified as a pseudogene. The CDR3 extends over 15 amino acids. The CDR3 protein is CASSLRQSSYNEQFF. DNA of the CDR3: TGTGCCAGCAGCTTGAGACAGAGCTCCTACAATGAGCAGTTCTTC.

This clone has more than one count but fewer than ten. This sequence joins TRBV6-1 and TRBJ2-5, with 8 bases matching TRBD1. J was trimmed by 4 bases and V by 4 bases; bases with no gene match: 5. Per the germline V gene, CDR1 is MNHNS and CDR2 is SASEGT. CDR3 length: 14 amino acids. The chain's CDR3 is CASSGRTGLETQYF. CDR3 nucleotides: TGTGCCAGCAGTGGCCGGACAGGGCTAGAGACCCAGTACTTC.

The sample holds a few counts of this clone. This sequence joins TRBV7-2 and TRBJ2-6; D might be TRBD1 (6 bases). Germline V CDR1 and CDR2: SGHTA, FQGNSA. Trimming shortened V by 1 base and J by 2 bases, and 12 bases separated the two germline ends. The CDR3 loop spans 17 amino acids. The CDR3, as DNA: TGTGCCAGCAGCTTAGGGGCTGGGGGCACTGGGGCCAACGTCCTGACTTTC. Amino acids: CASSLGAGGTGANVLTF.

This clone was seen a handful of times. The chain joins TRBV13 to TRBJ1-5, with D maybe TRBD1 (6 bases). This CDR3 region has 16 residues. V shed 2 bases and J shed 6 bases, with 17 bases lying between them. The V gene's germline CDR1 is PRHDT and CDR2 FYEKMQ (reference sequence). The DNA of the CDR3 is TGTGCCAGCAGCTTAAGGTCGGGGGCCCGAGGTCAGCCCCAGCATTTT. Translated: CASSLRSGARGQPQHF. Supplemented by reference TRBV13 and TRBJ1-5, the full variable domain reads AAGVIQSPRHLIKEKRETATLKCYPIPRHDTVYWYQQGPGQDPQFLISFYEKMQSDKGSIPDRFSAQQFSDYHSELNMSSLELGDSALYFCASSLRSGARGQPQHFGDGTRLSIL.

The chain is built from TRBV7-8 and TRBJ1-3; D unresolved. The CDR3 length is 13 residues. Deletions cut 6 bases from V and 2 bases from J, with 8 bases between. CDR1 and CDR2 (germline): SGHVS, FQNEAQ. As DNA, the CDR3 is TGTGCCAGCAGTACTGGCACTGGAAACACCATATATTTT. It translates to CASSTGTGNTIYF.

This clone has more than one count but fewer than ten. This chain uses TRBV6-1 with TRBJ2-1; tentatively, D is TRBD1 (7 bases). The CDR3 spans 15 residues. Deletions cut 6 bases from V and 7 bases from J, with 19 bases between. The germline V gene encodes CDR1 MNHNS and CDR2 SASEGT. The CDR3 DNA sequence: TGTGCCAGCAGGGCTTTGACTAGACAGGGAAATGAGCAGTTCTTC. This sequence encodes CASRALTRQGNEQFF.

In its sample, this clone was seen a few times. J is TRBJ1-1 and V is TRBV6-4; a possible D gene is TRBD1 (6 bases). Germline CDR1 and CDR2: MRHNA and SNTAGT. The germline V and J ends were trimmed by 4 bases and 3 bases, with 9 bases remaining between them. The CDR3 contains 13 residues. CDR3 amino acids: CASSAYRDTEAFF. DNA of the CDR3: TGTGCCAGCAGTGCCTACAGGGACACTGAAGCTTTCTTT.

The chain joins TRBV12-5 to TRBJ2-7; 7 nucleotides agree with TRBD1. Trimming removed 1 base from V and 4 bases from J; junction bases left unmatched: 4. Germline CDR1 LGHNT, CDR2 FRNRAP. The CDR3 runs 14 residues. CDR3 sequence: CASGLARQGYEQYF. The CDR3 bases are TGTGCTAGTGGTTTGGCTCGACAGGGATACGAGCAGTACTTC.

A word on this clone: The same CDR3 also results from other DNA sequences found in this sample. The chain links TRBV6-6 to TRBJ2-7; 9 bases match TRBD1. V was clipped by 4 bases and J by 2 bases; unmatched bases: 6. CDR1 MNHNY and CDR2 SVGAGI come from the germline V gene (reference sequence). The CDR3 extends over 15 amino acids. The CDR3 bases are TGTGCCAGCAGTTCCTCCGGGACAGGGCCCTACGAGCAGTACTTC. This gives the protein CASSSSGTGPYEQYF.

This chain connects TRBV6-6 to TRBJ1-5, with TRBD1 identical over 10 bases. CDR3 length equals 15 residues. The germline gives CDR1 MNHNY, CDR2 SVGAGI (reference sequence). The J segment lost 7 bases and the V segment lost 6 bases, leaving 9 bases of the junction unmatched. CDR3 loop: CASSLRTGGKQPQHF. Written as DNA, the CDR3 is TGTGCCAGCAGCCTCCGGACAGGGGGGAAGCAGCCCCAGCATTTT.

V gene TRBV29-1 combines with J gene TRBJ1-4; TRBD1 aligns across 10 bases. With 7 bases clipped from V and 7 bases from J, the junction kept 9 bases outside the gene matches. In germline, CDR1 is SQVTM, CDR2 ANQGSEA. The CDR3 extends over 14 amino acids. As DNA, the CDR3 is TGCAGCGCAGCTGGACAGGGGGTAGTTGAAAAACTGTTTTTT. Its protein is CSAAGQGVVEKLFF.